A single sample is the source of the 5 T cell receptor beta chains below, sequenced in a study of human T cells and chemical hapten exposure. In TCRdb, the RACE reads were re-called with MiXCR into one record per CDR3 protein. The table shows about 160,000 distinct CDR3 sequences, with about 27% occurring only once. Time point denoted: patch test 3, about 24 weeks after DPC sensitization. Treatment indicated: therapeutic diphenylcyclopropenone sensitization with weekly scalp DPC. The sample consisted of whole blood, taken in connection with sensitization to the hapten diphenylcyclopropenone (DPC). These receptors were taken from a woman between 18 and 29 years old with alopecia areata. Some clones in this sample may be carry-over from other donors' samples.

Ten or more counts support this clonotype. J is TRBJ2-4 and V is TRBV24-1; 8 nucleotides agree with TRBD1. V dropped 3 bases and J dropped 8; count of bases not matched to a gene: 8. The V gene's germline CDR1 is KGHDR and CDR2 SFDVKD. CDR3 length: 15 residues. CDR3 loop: CATSDRDRGSDIQYF. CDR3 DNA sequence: TGTGCCACCAGTGATCGTGACAGGGGAAGTGACATTCAGTACTTC.

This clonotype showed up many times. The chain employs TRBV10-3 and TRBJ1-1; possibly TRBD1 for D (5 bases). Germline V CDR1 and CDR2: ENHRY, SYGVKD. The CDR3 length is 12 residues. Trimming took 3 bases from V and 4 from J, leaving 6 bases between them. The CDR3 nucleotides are TGTGCCATCAGTGACGGGGGCACTGAAGCTTTCTTT. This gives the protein CAISDGGTEAFF.

CDR3 bases: TGTGCCAGCAGCGTGGGGACAGGGGGCGGCGGCTACACCTTC. This encodes CASSVGTGGGGYTF. The rearrangement links TRBV9 to TRBJ1-2; 12 bases line up with TRBD1. The CDR3 has 14 residues. CDR1 SGDLS and CDR2 YYNGEE come from the germline V gene. J lost 8 bases, V lost 2 bases, and 4 bases had no gene match.

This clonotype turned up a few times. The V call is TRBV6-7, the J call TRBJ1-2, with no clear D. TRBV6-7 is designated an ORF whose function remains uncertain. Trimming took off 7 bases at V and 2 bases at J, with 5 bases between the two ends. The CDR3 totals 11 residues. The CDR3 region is CASNRNYGYTF. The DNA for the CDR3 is TGTGCCAGCAATAGGAACTATGGCTACACCTTC.

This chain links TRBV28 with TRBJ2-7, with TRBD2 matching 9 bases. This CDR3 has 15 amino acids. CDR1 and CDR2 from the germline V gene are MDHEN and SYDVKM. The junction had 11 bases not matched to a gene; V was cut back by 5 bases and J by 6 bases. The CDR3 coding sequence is TGTGCCAGCAGTCCGATGTTAGCGGGAGTTACCGAGCAGTACTTC. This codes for CASSPMLAGVTEQYF.